This T cell receptor beta chain was observed in a study of cytomegalovirus exposure and HLA in healthy donors. A remark on this clone: Relative to the germline gene, one junction end is altered; a read error may explain this.

Use of 60 Vbeta and 13 Jbeta primers characterized the PCR. Only in-frame clones appear in the TCRdb table, and some are missing; sequencing was by immunoSEQ multiplex PCR. The sample includes roughly 130,000 clones, roughly 68% of them seen just once. This CDR3 spans 12 amino acids. The V gene's germline CDR1 is LGHNA and CDR2 YNFKEQ. Specimen: PBMCs. This chain connects TRBV4-2 to TRBJ1-2; D call uncertain. This receptor was taken from a woman in her 50s in good health and CMV-seropositive. Written as DNA, the CDR3 is TGTGCCAGCAGCCAAGGTACTGGCGGCTACCCCTTC. This sequence encodes CASSQGTGGYPF.